The clone carrying this T cell receptor beta chain has only a few counts. This specimen belongs to a study of T-cell reconstitution after alpha-beta-depleted transplantation in children. Unique molecular identifiers tagged the TCRbeta library. From the PCR reads, TCRdb called clonotypes with MiXCR, one entry per CDR3 protein. The table shows hundreds of thousands of distinct CDR3 sequences, with roughly 17% occurring only once. V lost 5 bases to trimming and J lost 3 bases, with 14 bases between them. This CDR3 is built from 14 residues. Germline lookup yields CDR1 SGHTA and CDR2 FQGNSA. This sequence originates from a human donor who donated a stem cell graft to a child with acute myeloid leukemia. The material sequenced was PBMCs from the stem cell graft donor, taken from the stem cell graft. The chain links TRBV7-2 to TRBJ2-7; no clear D gene. The CDR3 protein is CASSPAAADYEQYV. CDR3 DNA: TGTGCCAGCAGCCCAGCAGCTGCGGACTACGAGCAGTACGTC.